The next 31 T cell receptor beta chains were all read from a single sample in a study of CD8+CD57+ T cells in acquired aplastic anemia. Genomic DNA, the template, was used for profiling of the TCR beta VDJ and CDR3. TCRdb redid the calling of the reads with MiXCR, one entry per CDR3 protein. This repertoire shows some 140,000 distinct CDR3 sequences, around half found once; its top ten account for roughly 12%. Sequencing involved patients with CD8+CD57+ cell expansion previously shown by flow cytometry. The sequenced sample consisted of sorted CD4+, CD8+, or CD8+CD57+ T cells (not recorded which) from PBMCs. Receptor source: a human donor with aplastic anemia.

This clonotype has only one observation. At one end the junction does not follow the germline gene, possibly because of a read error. CDR3 sequence (DNA): TGCGGCGTTGGAGGCGGACAGGGGTACAATGAGCAGTTCTTC. It specifies CGVGGGQGYNEQFF. The chain employs TRBV29-1 and TRBJ2-1; TRBD1 matches at 9 bases. Germline V gene sequence: CDR1 SQVTM, CDR2 ANQGSEA. The CDR3 spans 14 residues.

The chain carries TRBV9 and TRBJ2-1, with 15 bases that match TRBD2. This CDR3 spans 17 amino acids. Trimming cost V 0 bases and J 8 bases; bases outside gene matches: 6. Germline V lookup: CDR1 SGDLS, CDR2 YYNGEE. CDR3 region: CASSVGTSGGAGDEQFF. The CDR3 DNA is TGTGCCAGCAGCGTAGGGACTAGCGGGGGGGCAGGGGATGAGCAGTTCTTC. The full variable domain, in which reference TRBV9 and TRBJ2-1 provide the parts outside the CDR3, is DSGVTQTPKHLITATGQRVTLRCSPRSGDLSVYWYQQSLDQGLQFLIQYYNGEERAKGNILERFSAQQFPDLHSELNLSSLELGDSALYFCASSVGTSGGAGDEQFFGPGTRLTVL.

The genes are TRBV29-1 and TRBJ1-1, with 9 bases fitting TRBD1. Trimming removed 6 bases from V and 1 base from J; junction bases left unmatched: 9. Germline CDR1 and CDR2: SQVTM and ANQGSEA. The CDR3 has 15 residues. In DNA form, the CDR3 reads TGCAGCGTCCTCATCGGGACAGGGCGGAACACTGAAGCTTTCTTT. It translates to CSVLIGTGRNTEAFF.

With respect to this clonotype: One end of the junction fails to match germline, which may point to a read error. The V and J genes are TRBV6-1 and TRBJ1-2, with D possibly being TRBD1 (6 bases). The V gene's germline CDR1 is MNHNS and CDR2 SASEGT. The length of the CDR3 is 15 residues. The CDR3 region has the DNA TGTGCCATCAGTGAAGCCAGACAGGCTAACTATGGCTACACCTTC. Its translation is CAISEARQANYGYTF.

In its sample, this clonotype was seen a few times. In DNA form, the CDR3 reads TGTGCCACCAGCAGAGATGGGGGAGGGGACTATCAGCCCCAGCATTTT. It encodes CATSRDGGGDYQPQHF. This chain joins TRBV15 and TRBJ1-5; tentative D call: TRBD1 (5 bases). V was clipped by 0 bases and J by 5 bases, with 14 bases between them. Per germline, CDR1 LNHNV and CDR2 YYDKDF (reference sequence). The CDR3 spans 16 residues.

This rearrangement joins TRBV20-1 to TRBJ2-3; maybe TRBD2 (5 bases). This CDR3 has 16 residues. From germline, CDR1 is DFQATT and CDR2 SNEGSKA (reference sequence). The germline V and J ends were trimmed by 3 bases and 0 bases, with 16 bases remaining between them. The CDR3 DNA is TGCAGTGCTAGGAGTGGGCTCCGCGGGAGCACAGATACGCAGTATTTT. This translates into CSARSGLRGSTDTQYF.

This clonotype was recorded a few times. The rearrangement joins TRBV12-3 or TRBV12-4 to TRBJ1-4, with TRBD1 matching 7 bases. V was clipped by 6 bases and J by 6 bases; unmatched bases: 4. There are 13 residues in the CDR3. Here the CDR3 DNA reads TGTGCCAGCAGAAGGCAGGGGGATGAAAAACTGTTTTTT. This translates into CASRRQGDEKLFF.

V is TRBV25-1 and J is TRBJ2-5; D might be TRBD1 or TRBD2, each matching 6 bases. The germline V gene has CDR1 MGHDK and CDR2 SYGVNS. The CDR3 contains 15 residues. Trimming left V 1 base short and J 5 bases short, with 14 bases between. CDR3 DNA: TGTGCCAGCAGTGAATTTAAGGGGGACTGGGAGACCCAGTACTTC. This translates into CASSEFKGDWETQYF.

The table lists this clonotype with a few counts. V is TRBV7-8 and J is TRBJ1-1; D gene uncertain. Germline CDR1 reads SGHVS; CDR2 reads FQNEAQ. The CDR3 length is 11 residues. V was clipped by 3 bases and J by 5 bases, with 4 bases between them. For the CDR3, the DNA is TGTGCCAGCAGCTTGGCGACTGAAGCTTTCTTT. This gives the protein CASSLATEAFF.

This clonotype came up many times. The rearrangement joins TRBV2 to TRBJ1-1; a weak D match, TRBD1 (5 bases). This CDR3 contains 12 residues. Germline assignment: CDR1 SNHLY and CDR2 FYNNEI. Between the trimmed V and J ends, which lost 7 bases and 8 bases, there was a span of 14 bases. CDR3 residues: CASNRGGREAFF. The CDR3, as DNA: TGTGCCAGCAACCGGGGGGGGAGGGAAGCTTTCTTT.

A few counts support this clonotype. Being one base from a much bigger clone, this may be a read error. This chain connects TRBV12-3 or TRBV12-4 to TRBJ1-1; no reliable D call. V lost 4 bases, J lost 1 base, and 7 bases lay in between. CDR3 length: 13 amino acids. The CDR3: CASSSRPNTEAFF. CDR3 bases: TGTGCCAGCAGTTCACGCCCGAACACTGAAGCTTTCTTT.

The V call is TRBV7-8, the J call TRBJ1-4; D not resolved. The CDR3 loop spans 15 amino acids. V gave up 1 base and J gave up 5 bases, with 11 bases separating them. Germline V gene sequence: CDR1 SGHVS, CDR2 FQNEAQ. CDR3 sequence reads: CASSLVVGLNEKLFF. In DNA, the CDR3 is TGTGCCAGCAGCTTAGTGGTAGGGTTGAATGAAAAACTGTTTTTT.

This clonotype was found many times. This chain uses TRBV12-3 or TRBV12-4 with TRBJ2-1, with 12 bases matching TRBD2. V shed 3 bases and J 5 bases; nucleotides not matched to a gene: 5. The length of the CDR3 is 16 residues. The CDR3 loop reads CASSFATSGGHNEQFF. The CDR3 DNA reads TGTGCCAGCAGTTTCGCGACTAGCGGGGGCCACAATGAGCAGTTCTTC.

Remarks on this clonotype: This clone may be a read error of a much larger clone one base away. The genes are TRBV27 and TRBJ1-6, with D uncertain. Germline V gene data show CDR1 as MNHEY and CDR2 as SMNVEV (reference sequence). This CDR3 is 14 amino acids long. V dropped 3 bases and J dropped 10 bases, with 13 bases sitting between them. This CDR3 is CASSLGGKESPLHF. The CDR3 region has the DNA TGTGCCAGCAGTTTGGGAGGAAAAGAATCACCCCTCCACTTT.

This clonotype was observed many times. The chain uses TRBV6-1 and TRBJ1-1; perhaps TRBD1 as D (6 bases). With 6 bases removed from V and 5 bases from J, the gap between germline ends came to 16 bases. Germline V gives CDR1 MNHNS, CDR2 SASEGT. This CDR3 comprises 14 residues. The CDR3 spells CASSLQGGGTEAFF. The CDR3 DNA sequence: TGTGCCAGCAGCTTACAGGGAGGTGGGACTGAAGCTTTCTTT.

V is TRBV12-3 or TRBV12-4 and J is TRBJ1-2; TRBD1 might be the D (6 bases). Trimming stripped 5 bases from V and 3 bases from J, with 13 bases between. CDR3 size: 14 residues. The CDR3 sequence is CASSRTAADYGYTF. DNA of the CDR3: TGTGCCAGCAGTCGGACAGCGGCCGACTATGGCTACACCTTC.

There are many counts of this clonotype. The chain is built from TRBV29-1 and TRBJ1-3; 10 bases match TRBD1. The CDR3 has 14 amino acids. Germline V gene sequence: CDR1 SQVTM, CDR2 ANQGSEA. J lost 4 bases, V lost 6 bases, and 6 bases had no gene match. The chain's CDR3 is CSVRDRGKGNTIYF. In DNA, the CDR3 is TGCAGCGTGCGGGACAGGGGAAAAGGAAACACCATATATTTT.

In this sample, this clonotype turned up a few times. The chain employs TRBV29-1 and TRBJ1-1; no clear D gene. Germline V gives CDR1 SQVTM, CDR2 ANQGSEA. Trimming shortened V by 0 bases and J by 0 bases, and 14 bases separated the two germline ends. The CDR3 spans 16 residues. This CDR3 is CSVEEALGAMNTEAFF. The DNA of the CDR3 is TGCAGCGTTGAAGAGGCCCTGGGCGCCATGAACACTGAAGCTTTCTTT.

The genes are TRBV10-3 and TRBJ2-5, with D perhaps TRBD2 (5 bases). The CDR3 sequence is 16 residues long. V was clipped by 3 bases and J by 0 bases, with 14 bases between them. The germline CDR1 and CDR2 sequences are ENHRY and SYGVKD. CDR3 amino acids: CAISDPDAGNQETQYF. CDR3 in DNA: TGTGCCATCAGTGATCCGGACGCCGGGAACCAAGAGACCCAGTACTTC.

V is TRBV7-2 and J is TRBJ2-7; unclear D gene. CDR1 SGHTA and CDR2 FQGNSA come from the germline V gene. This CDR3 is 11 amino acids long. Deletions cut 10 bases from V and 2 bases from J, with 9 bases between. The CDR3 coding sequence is TGTGCCACGGCGGAAACCTACGAGCAGTACTTC. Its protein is CATAETYEQYF.

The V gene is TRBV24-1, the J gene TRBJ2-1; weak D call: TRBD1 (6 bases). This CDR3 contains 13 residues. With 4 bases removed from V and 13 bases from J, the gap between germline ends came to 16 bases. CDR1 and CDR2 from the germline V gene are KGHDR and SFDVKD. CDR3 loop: CATSDRTGTAQFF. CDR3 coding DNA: TGTGCCACCAGTGACCGAACAGGGACCGCTCAGTTCTTC.

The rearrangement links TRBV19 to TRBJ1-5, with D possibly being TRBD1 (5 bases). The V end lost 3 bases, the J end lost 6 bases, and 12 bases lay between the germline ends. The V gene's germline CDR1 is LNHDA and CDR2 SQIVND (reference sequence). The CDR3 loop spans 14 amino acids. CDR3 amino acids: CASSIWGVTQPQHF. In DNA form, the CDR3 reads TGTGCCAGTAGTATTTGGGGGGTTACTCAGCCCCAGCATTTT.

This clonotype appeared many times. Written as DNA, the CDR3 is TGTGCCAGTAGTATGACAGGGTGGACTGAAGCTTTCTTT. As protein: CASSMTGWTEAFF. The chain combines TRBV19 with TRBJ1-1; 7 bases are shared with TRBD1. The germline gives CDR1 LNHDA, CDR2 SQIVND (reference sequence). The V gene end was trimmed by 3 bases and the J gene end by 5 bases; junction bases not matched to a gene: 3. This CDR3 is built from 13 residues. Complete variable domain (other parts from reference TRBV19 and TRBJ1-1): DGGITQSPKYLFRKEGQNVTLSCEQNLNHDAMYWYRQDPGQGLRLIYYSQIVNDFQKGDIAEGYSVSREKKESFPLTVTSAQKNPTAFYLCASSMTGWTEAFFGQGTRLTVV.

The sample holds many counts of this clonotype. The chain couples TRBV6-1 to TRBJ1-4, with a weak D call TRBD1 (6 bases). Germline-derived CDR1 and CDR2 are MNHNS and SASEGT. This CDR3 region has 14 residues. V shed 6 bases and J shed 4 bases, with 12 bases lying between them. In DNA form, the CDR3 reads TGTGCCAGCAGGCAACAGGGACTTAATGAAAAACTGTTTTTT. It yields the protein CASRQQGLNEKLFF.

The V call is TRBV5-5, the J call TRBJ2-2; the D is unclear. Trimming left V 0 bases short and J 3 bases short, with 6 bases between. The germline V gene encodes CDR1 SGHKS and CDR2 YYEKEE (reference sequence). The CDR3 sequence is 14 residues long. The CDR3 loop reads CASSLGTDTGELFF. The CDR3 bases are TGTGCCAGCAGCTTGGGCACGGACACCGGGGAGCTGTTTTTT.

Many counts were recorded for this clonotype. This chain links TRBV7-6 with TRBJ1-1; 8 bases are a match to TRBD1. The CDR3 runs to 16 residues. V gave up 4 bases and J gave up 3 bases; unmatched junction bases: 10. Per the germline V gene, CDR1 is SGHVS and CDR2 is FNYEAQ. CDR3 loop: CASSSTPEQGDTEAFF. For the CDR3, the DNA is TGTGCCAGCAGCTCCACCCCGGAACAGGGGGACACTGAAGCTTTCTTT.

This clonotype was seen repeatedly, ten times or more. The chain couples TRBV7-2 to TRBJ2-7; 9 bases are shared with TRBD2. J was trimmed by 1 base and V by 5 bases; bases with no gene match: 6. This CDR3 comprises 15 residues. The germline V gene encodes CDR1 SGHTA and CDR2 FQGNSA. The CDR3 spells CASSLSSGGSYEQYF. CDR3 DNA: TGTGCCAGCAGCCTCTCCAGCGGGGGGTCCTACGAGCAGTACTTC.

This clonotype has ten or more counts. The CDR3 DNA is TGTGCCACCCGCCGCCTTGGTGGGGACACTGAAGCTTTCTTT. It specifies CATRRLGGDTEAFF. The rearrangement links TRBV6-6 to TRBJ1-1; D gene ambiguous. Germline V CDR1 and CDR2: MNHNY, SVGAGI (reference sequence). The CDR3 contains 14 residues. Trimming stripped 10 bases from V and 3 bases from J, with 18 bases between.

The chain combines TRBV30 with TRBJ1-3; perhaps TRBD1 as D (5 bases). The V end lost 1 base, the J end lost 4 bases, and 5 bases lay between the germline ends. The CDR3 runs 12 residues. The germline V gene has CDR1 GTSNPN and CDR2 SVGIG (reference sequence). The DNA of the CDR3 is TGTGCCTGGAGTGGACAGGGAAACACCATATATTTT. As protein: CAWSGQGNTIYF.

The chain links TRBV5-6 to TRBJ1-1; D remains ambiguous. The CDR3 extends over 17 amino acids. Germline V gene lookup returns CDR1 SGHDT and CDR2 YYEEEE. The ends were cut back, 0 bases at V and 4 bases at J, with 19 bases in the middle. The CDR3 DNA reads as TGTGCCAGCAGCTTGGGCCCCTCGATTCTCATGAGCACTGAAGCTTTCTTT. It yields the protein CASSLGPSILMSTEAFF.

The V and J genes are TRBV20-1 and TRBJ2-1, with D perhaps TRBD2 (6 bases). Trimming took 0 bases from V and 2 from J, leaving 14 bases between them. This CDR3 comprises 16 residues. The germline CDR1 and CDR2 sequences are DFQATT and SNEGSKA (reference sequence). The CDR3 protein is CSAREGAGPPYNEQFF. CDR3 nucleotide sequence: TGCAGTGCTAGAGAGGGAGCGGGTCCCCCCTACAATGAGCAGTTCTTC.